The 8 T cell receptor beta chains given below trace back to one sample, sequenced in a study of blood T cell repertoires in COVID-19. The data were produced by immunoSEQ multiplex PCR, yet TCRdb's version contains in-frame clones alone and is incomplete. Among fewer than 150,000 clones, just over 85% were seen once, and the ten largest hold 0.88%. The sequencing input was peripheral blood. These receptor sequences come from a woman aged 50 to 65 with active or convalescent COVID-19.

This sequence joins TRBV28 and TRBJ2-3; 7 bases fit TRBD2. Germline CDR1 reads MDHEN; CDR2 reads SYDVKM. V lost 4 bases, J lost 3 bases, and 7 bases stayed unmatched. The CDR3 has 15 amino acids. The CDR3 is CASSYPGTTTDTQYF. The CDR3 DNA reads TGTGCCAGCAGTTACCCCGGGACTACTACAGATACGCAGTATTTT.

The J gene is TRBJ1-1, the V gene TRBV15; 7 bases fit TRBD1. With 7 bases clipped from V and 11 bases from J, the junction kept 16 bases outside the gene matches. The CDR3 sequence is 14 residues long. Germline V lookup: CDR1 LNHNV, CDR2 YYDKDF (reference sequence). The CDR3 DNA is TGTGCCACCACACAGGACAGGCCAGGGCGTGGGGCTTTCTTT. It encodes CATTQDRPGRGAFF.

V and J are TRBV5-4 and TRBJ2-7; the match to TRBD2 covers 10 bases. CDR1 SGHNT and CDR2 YYREEE come from the germline V gene (reference sequence). CDR3 length: 15 residues. V lost 4 bases and J lost 3; bases outside the gene matches: 7. The CDR3 DNA reads as TGTGCCAGCAGCCTGGGGACTAGCGACCTCTACGAGCAGTACTTC. Translation gives CASSLGTSDLYEQYF.

The V call is TRBV28, the J call TRBJ2-1; maybe TRBD2 (5 bases). The CDR3 has 14 residues. The germline V and J ends were trimmed by 7 bases and 7 bases, with 17 bases remaining between them. CDR1 MDHEN and CDR2 SYDVKM come from the germline V gene. The CDR3, as DNA: TGTGCCAGCATCCCTTCGAGGGTGGGGAATGAGCAGTTCTTC. Its translation is CASIPSRVGNEQFF.

This chain uses TRBV28 with TRBJ1-1, with 8 bases that match TRBD1. The CDR3 has 14 amino acids. The germline CDR1 and CDR2 sequences are MDHEN and SYDVKM. J was trimmed by 5 bases and V by 3 bases; bases with no gene match: 5. Written as DNA, the CDR3 is TGTGCCAGCAGTTTCAGGGGGCGAGGGACTGAAGCTTTCTTT. Amino acids: CASSFRGRGTEAFF.

The V and J genes are TRBV28 and TRBJ2-1; tentatively, D is TRBD2 (6 bases). This CDR3 is built from 12 residues. Germline CDR1 and CDR2: MDHEN and SYDVKM. Trimming removed 2 bases at V and 10 bases at J, with 9 bases between. The CDR3 sequence is CASSLAGREQFF. The CDR3 DNA follows: TGTGCCAGCAGTTTAGCAGGGAGGGAGCAGTTCTTC.

A single count supports this clone. The rearrangement joins TRBV7-3 to TRBJ2-1; TRBD2 matches at 11 bases. V gave up 5 bases and J gave up 4 bases; unmatched junction bases: 7. This CDR3 contains 16 residues. CDR1 and CDR2 (germline): SGHTA, FQGTGA. The CDR3 region is CASSTTLAGGYNEQFF. In nucleotides, the CDR3 is TGTGCCAGCAGCACGACGCTAGCGGGAGGTTACAATGAGCAGTTCTTC.

The chain employs TRBV5-8 and TRBJ2-6; possibly TRBD2 for D (6 bases). Germline V CDR1 and CDR2: SGHTS, YDEGEE. Trimming shortened V by 4 bases and J by 0 bases, and 17 bases separated the two germline ends. CDR3 size: 18 residues. The CDR3 DNA is TGTGCCAGCAGCCATGGGGGGAGGCTACTCTCTGGGGCCAACGTCCTGACTTTC. Residues: CASSHGGRLLSGANVLTF.